The clone carrying this T cell receptor (beta chain) was picked up a small number of times. Its antigen is currently unknown. This record comes from a study of T-cell reconstitution after alpha-beta-depleted transplantation in children. Study outcomes and limitations: Newly generated T cells supplied most T-cell counts and diversity one year post-transplant.

This sample's TCRbeta library carried unique molecular identifier barcodes. TCRdb re-derived calls from the PCR reads in MiXCR, one entry per CDR3 protein. The data show hundreds of thousands of distinct CDR3 sequences, with 13% seen just once and 0.79% held by the top ten. The CDR3 contains 15 residues. CDR1 and CDR2 (germline): SGHTA, FQGTGA. With 5 bases clipped from V and 3 bases from J, the junction kept 7 bases outside the gene matches. This chain uses TRBV7-3 with TRBJ2-1, with 7 bases identical to TRBD2. This receptor was identified in a girl aged 2-15 years with congenital amegakaryocytic thrombocytopenia, due to receive a stem cell transplant. The source material was PBMCs, sampled before TCRalphabeta/CD19-depleted stem cell transplant. The CDR3, as DNA: TGTGCCAGCAGCGCTACCGGGACTATCTACAATGAGCAGTTCTTC. Encoded protein: CASSATGTIYNEQFF.